Sequencing of this T cell receptor beta chain was carried out in a study of blood T cell repertoires in COVID-19. The overall study: Spain, Italy and the United States supplied samples that represented acute and convalescent COVID-19. The cDNA or gDNA used as material had been derived from T cells, B-cell-depleted T cells, or PBMCs.

The protocol was immunoSEQ multiplex PCR, while the TCRdb copy is restricted to in-frame clones and leaves out a portion. The sample has roughly 200,000 clones, roughly 78% seen once. V lost 5 bases to trimming and J lost 7 bases; unmatched junction nucleotides: 10. The CDR3 totals 16 residues. Looked up from germline, CDR1 is SGHVS and CDR2 is FNYEAQ. This receptor was identified in a woman of 80 years or more with active or convalescent COVID-19. The material sequenced was peripheral blood. The chain links TRBV7-6 to TRBJ2-1; 11 bases agree with TRBD2. The CDR3 DNA reads as TGTGCCAGCAGCCACCGTAGCGGGGGGGCTCATAATGAGCAGTTCTTC. Protein product: CASSHRSGGAHNEQFF.